The clone carrying this T cell receptor beta chain has more than one count but fewer than ten. The antigen is not known. The data are from a study of CD8+ T cells in alopecia areata. General observations from the study: Normal skin's resident alphabeta T cells are sequenced alongside lesional scalp T cells. Especially in alopecia totalis/universalis, lesional scalp showed greater clonality than normal scalp did.

Germline V gives CDR1 MNHEY, CDR2 SMNVEV (reference sequence). CDR3 length: 13 residues. V was clipped by 4 bases and J by 2 bases, with 9 bases between them. Collection of lesional scalp punch biopsies and peripheral blood was performed in alopecia areata patients. Extracted RNA was reverse transcribed, and the resulting cDNA served as sequencing template. TCRdb keeps only in-frame clones here, not all; method: immunoSEQ multiplex PCR. The sample lists about 64,000 clones; roughly two fifths were seen once. The chain combines TRBV27 with TRBJ2-7; D is uncertain. Material: NKG2D-low CD8+ T cells sorted from blood. This TCR came from a human donor with alopecia areata. The CDR3 protein is CASSSGPAYEQYF. The CDR3 DNA sequence: TGTGCCAGCAGTTCCGGGCCTGCCTACGAGCAGTACTTC.